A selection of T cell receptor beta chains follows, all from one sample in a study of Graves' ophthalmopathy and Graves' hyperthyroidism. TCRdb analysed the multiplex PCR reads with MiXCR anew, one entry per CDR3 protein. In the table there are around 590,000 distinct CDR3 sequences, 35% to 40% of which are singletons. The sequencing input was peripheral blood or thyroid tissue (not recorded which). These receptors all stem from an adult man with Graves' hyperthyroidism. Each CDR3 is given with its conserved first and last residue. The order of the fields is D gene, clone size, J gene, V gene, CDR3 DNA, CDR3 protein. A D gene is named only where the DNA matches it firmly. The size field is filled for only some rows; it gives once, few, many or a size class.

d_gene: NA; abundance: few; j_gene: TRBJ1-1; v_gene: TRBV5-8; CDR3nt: TGTGCCAGCAGCTTGTTGGCCGGGACACCGAACACTGAAGCTTTCTTT; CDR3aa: CASSLLAGTPNTEAFF
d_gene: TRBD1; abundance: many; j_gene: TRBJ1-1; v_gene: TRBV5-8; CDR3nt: TGTGCCAGCAGCTTAAGAGGGGGCGGCCGCACTGAAGCTTTCTTT; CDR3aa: CASSLRGGGRTEAFF
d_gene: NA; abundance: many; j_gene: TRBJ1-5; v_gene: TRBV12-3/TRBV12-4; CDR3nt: TGTGCCAGCACCTCCAGCCGCGGCAGTGGGCCCCAGCATTTT; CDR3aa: CASTSSRGSGPQHF
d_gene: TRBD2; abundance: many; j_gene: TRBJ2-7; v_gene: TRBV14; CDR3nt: TGTGCCAGCAGCCAACTAGCGGGAGGCGAGCAGTACTTC; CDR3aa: CASSQLAGGEQYF
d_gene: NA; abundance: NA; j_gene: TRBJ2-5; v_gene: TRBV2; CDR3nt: TGTGCCAGCAAATTGACTGACTTTGAAGGACCTTACCAAGAGACCCAGTACTTC; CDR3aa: CASKLTDFEGPYQETQYF
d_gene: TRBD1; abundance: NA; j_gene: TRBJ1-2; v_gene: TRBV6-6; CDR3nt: TGTGCCAGCAGGTCGACAGGGGGCTACACCTTC; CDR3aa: CASRSTGGYTF
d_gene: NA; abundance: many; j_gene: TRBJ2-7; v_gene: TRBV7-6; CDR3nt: TGTGCCAGCAGCTCAGAGGCTTCGTCCTCCTACGAGCAGTACTTC; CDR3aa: CASSSEASSSYEQYF
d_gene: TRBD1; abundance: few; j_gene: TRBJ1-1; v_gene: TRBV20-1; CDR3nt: TGCAGTGCTACGGACAGGGGAGGGAACACTGAAGCTTTCTTT; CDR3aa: CSATDRGGNTEAFF
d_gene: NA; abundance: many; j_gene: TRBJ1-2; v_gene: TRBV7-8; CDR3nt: TGTGCCAGCAGCTTAGTTCAGGGTAGCTATGGCTACACCTTC; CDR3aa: CASSLVQGSYGYTF
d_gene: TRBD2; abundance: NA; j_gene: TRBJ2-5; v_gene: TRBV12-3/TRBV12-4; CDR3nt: TGTGCCAGCAGTCCCGGACTAGCGGTAGGAGAGACCCAGTACTTC; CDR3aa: CASSPGLAVGETQYF
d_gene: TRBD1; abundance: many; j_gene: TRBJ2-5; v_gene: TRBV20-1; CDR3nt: TGCAGTGCTAGAAAAGGGACAGCACAAGAGACCCAGTACTTC; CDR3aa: CSARKGTAQETQYF
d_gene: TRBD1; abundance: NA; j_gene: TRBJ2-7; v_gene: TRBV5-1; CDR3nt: TGCGCCAGCAGCCGGGAACGGACAGGGCTCTCCTACGAGCAGTACTTC; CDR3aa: CASSRERTGLSYEQYF
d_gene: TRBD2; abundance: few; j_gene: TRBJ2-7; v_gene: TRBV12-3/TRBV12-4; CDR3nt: TGTGCCAGCAGTCTACTAGCGGGGTCCTACGAGCAGTACTTC; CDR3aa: CASSLLAGSYEQYF
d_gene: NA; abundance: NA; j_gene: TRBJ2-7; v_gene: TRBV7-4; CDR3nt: TGTGCCAGCAGCTTACCGGGGGCAGGGACCGGGGAGCAGTACTTC; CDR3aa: CASSLPGAGTGEQYF
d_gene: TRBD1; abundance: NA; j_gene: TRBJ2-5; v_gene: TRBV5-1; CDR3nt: TGCGCCAGCAAGGCAGGGGGCGCGGAAGAGACCCAGTACTTC; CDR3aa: CASKAGGAEETQYF
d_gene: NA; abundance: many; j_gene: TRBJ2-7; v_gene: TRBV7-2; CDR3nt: TGTGCCAGCAGCTTAACAGGGCCCTCCTACGAGCAGTACTTC; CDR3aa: CASSLTGPSYEQYF
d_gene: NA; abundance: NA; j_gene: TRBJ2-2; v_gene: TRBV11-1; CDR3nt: TGTGCCTGGAACAGGGACACCGGGGAGCTGTTTTTT; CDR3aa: CAWNRDTGELFF
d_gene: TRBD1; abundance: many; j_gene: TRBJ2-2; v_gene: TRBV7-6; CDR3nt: TGTGCCAGCAGCTTAGCGCCAGGGGGCTACACCGGGGAGCTGTTTTTT; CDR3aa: CASSLAPGGYTGELFF
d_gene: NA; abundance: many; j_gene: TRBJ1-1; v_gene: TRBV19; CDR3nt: TGTGCCAGTAGTAATTACAGGGACACCCCAGCGTTT; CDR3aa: CASSNYRDTPAF
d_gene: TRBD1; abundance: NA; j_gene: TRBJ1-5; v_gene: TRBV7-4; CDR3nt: TGTGCCAGCAGCTTTGAGGGACAGGGCCCCAATCAGCCCCAGCATTTT; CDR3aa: CASSFEGQGPNQPQHF
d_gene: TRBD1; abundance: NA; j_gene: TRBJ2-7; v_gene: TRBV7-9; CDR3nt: TGTGCCAGCAGCTTCGTTAGCGGGGACAGGGGGGACTACGAGCAGTACTTC; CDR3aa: CASSFVSGDRGDYEQYF
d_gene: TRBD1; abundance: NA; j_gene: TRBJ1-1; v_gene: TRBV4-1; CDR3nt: TGCGCCAGCAGCCAAGAATTCTTTGGGGACAGGGGGCACGCTGAAGCTTTCTTT; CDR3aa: CASSQEFFGDRGHAEAFF
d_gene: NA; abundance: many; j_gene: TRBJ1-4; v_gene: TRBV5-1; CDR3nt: TGCGCCAGCAGCCCCGAATCCAGTCGGGGTGAAAAACTGTTTTTT; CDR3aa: CASSPESSRGEKLFF
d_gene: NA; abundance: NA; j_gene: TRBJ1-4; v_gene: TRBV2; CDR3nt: TGTGCCAGCAGTGAAGCGGTAGCGGGAGGGGGTAAACTGTTTTTT; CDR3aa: CASSEAVAGGGKLFF
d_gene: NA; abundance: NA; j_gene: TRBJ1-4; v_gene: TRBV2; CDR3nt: TGTGCCAGCAGTGATCTCGGGGGGGCAACTAATGAAAAACTGTTTTTT; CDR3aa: CASSDLGGATNEKLFF
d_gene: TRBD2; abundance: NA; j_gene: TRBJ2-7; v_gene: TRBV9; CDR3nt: TGTGCCAGCAGTACTGCGGGGGGTACCTCCTACGAGCGGTACTTC; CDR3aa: CASSTAGGTSYERYF
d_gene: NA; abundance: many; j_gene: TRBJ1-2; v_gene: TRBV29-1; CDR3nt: TGCAGCGCCCTGACGGAGAACTATGGCTACACCTTC; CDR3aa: CSALTENYGYTF
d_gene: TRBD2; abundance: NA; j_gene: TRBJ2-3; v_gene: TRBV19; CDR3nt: TGTGCCTGCAGAGCTAGCGGGAGCACAGATACGCAGTATTTT; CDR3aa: CACRASGSTDTQYF
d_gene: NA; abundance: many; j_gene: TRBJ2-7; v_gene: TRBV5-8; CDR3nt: TGTGCCAGCAGCTTGGATGGGCAGCTAGCCTACGAGCAGTACTTC; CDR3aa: CASSLDGQLAYEQYF
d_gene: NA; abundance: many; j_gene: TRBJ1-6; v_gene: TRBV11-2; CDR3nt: TGTGCCAGCAGCTTGGGGGGGCTCACCTATAATTCACCCCTCCACTTT; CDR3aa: CASSLGGLTYNSPLHF
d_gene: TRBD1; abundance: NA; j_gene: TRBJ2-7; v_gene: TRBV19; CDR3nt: TGTGCCAGTAGTTGGGCAGGGGGCGGTACGTACGAGCAGTACTTC; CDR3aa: CASSWAGGGTYEQYF
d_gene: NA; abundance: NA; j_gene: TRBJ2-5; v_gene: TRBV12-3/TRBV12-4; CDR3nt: TGTGCCAGCCGCCTCAATATGGGGTCCCAGTACTTC; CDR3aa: CASRLNMGSQYF
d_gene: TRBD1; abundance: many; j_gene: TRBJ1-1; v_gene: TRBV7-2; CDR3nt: TGTGCCAGCAGCTTAGCTATCGGGTCGGGACAGAGGACTGAAGCTTTCTTT; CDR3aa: CASSLAIGSGQRTEAFF
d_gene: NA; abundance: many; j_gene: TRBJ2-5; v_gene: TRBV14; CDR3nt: TGTGCCAGCAGCCAAGATTATCGGGGCACCGAAGAGACCCAGTACTTC; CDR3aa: CASSQDYRGTEETQYF
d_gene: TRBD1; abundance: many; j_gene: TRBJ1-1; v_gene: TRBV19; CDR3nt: TGTGCCAGTAGGCAAGACCGGGACAGGGGGCTTTTCAACACTGAAGCTTTCTTT; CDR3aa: CASRQDRDRGLFNTEAFF
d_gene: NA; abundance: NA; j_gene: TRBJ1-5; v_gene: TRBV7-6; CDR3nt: TGTGCCAGCAGCTTAGGAGTAGACAAAGGGGAGCCCCAGCATTTT; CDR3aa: CASSLGVDKGEPQHF
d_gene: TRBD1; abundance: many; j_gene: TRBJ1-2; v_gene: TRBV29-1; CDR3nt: TGCAGCGTTATCGGACAGGGCGACTATGGCTACACCTTC; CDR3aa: CSVIGQGDYGYTF
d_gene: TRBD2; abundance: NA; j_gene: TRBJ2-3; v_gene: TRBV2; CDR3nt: TGTGCCAGCAGTGTGCCTAGCGGTCCCGAGCATACGCAGTATTTT; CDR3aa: CASSVPSGPEHTQYF
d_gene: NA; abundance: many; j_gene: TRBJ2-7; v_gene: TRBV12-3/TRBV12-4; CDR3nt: TGTGCCAGCAGTTGGGACCTTTCCTACGAGCAGTACTTC; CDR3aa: CASSWDLSYEQYF
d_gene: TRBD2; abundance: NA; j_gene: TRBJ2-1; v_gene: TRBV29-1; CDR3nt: TGCAGCGTTGGTCGACTAGCGGGAGTTGAGTACAATGAGCAGTTCTTC; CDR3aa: CSVGRLAGVEYNEQFF
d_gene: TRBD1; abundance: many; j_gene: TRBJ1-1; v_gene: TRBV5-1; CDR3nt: TGCGCCAGCAGCACAGGGGAGAACACTGAAGCTTTCTTT; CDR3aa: CASSTGENTEAFF
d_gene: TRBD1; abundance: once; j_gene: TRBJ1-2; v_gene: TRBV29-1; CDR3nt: TGCAGCGTAAGTGTGACAGGGGAAAACTATGGCTACACCTTC; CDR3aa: CSVSVTGENYGYTF
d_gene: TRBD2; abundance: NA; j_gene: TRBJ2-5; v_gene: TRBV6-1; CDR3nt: TGTGCCAGCAGTGAAGAGCGGGGGGGGAGAGCAGAGACCCAGTACTTC; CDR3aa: CASSEERGGRAETQYF
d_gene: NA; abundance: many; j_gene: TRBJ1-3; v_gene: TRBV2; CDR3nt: TGTGCCAGCAGGTTGGAGGGTTGGTCTGGAAACACCATATATTTT; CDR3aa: CASRLEGWSGNTIYF
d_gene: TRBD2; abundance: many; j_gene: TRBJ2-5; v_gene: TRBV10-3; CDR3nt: TGTGCCATCAGTGCCCCGACTAGCGGAGAAGAGACCCAGTACTTC; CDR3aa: CAISAPTSGEETQYF
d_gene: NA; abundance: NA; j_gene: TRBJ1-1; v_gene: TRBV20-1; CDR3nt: TGCAGTGCTAGACCTACAGCGTTTAATGAAGCTTTCTTT; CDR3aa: CSARPTAFNEAFF
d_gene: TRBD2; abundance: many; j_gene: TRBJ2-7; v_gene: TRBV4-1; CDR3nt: TGCGCCAGCAGTTTCAAAGCGGGAGATTACGAGCAGTACTTC; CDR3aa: CASSFKAGDYEQYF
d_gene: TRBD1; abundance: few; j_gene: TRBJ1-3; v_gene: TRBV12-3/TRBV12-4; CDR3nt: TGTGCCAGCAGTTTATGGACAGGGTCACCCGACACCATATATTTT; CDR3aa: CASSLWTGSPDTIYF
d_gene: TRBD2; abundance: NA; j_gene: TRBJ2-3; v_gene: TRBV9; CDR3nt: TGTGCCAGCAGCGTGCAGACGGGGACTAGCGGGAACACAGATACGCAGTATTTT; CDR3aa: CASSVQTGTSGNTDTQYF
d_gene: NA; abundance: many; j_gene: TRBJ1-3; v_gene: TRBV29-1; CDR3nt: TGCAGCGTTGCGGGGGGAGGAAACGCCATATATTTT; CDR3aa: CSVAGGGNAIYF
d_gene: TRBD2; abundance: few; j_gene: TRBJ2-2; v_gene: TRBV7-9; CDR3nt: TGTGCCAGCAGCTTGGTTCTAGCGGGAGCCGTCGGGGAGCTGTTTTTT; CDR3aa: CASSLVLAGAVGELFF
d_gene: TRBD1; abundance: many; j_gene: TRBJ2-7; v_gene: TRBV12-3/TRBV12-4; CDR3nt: TGTGCCAGCAGGAAAGGACAGGGCAGGTCCTACGAGCAGTACTTC; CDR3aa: CASRKGQGRSYEQYF
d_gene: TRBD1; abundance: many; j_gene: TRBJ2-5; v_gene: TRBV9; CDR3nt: TGTGCCAGCAGCCCAGGGACAGCGAGGACCCAAGAGACCCAGTACTTC; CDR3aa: CASSPGTARTQETQYF